This TCR beta chain derives from a study of cytomegalovirus exposure and HLA in healthy donors. There are 16 residues in the CDR3. Trimming cost V 2 bases and J 4 bases; bases outside gene matches: 7. The germline V gene has CDR1 MNHNS and CDR2 SASEGT. Whole-study findings and limits: It was shown in a later analysis that HLA-associated TCR beta chains were more clonally expanded than other, equally common chains. Later analysis associated a missense DCLRE1C variant with TCR beta V- and J-gene trimming.

Researchers ran the PCR with 60 Vbeta and 13 Jbeta primers. Here immunoSEQ multiplex PCR was the method, and the copy in TCRdb shows in-frame clones only, minus some. The data hold 200,000 or so clones, with around 86% observed a single time. This clone was seen only once. Its specificity is not known. V and J are TRBV6-1 and TRBJ2-3; 9 bases map to TRBD2. Sequencing was done on a sample of PBMCs. This TCR was sampled from a man aged 35 to 55 in good health and CMV-seropositive. The chain's CDR3 is CASSERAGGPPDTQYF. The DNA for the CDR3 is TGTGCCAGCAGTGAAAGGGCGGGGGGGCCGCCAGATACGCAGTATTTT.